This TCR beta chain stems from a study of human T cells and chemical hapten exposure. A single record per CDR3 protein comes from TCRdb applying MiXCR to the RACE reads. The sample has more than 70,000 distinct CDR3 sequences, 9.5% to 13% seen once; the top ten hold roughly 1.6%. Between the trimmed V and J ends, which lost 3 bases and 0 bases, there was a span of 8 bases. The CDR3 spans 14 residues. In germline, CDR1 is KGHSH, CDR2 LQKENI. Time point here: patch test 2, 6 weeks after DPC sensitization. Treatment of the sample: therapeutic diphenylcyclopropenone sensitization with weekly scalp DPC. This clonotype showed up just a few times.

The specimen was whole blood, collected in connection with sensitization to the hapten diphenylcyclopropenone (DPC). The TCR originated in a man in his late teens or twenties with alopecia areata. Some clones in this sample may be carry-over from other donors' samples. V usage is TRBV18 and J usage is TRBJ1-2; unclear D gene. The DNA for the CDR3 is TGTGCCAGCTCACCGGACCAAGCTAACTATGGCTACACCTTC. As protein: CASSPDQANYGYTF. Using reference TRBV18 and TRBJ1-2 for the parts outside the CDR3, the full variable domain is NAGVMQNPRHLVRRRGQEARLRCSPMKGHSHVYWYRQLPEEGLKFMVYLQKENIIDESGMPKERFSAEFPKEGPSILRIQQVVRGDSAAYFCASSPDQANYGYTFGSGTRLTVV.